These T cell receptor beta chains were read from a single sample in a study of regulatory T cells in long-lasting Graves disease. MiXCR, run by TCRdb on the multiplex PCR reads, gives a single entry per CDR3 protein. Among 440,000 or so distinct CDR3 sequences listed, over 15% were seen once. A further study also used this sample, focusing on T cells in Graves' hyperthyroidism and ophthalmopathy.

Sequencing used peripheral blood mononuclear cells (PBMCs), obtained at new diagnosis, from a patient treated with antithyroid drugs. These receptors all come from a woman in her twenties or thirties with Graves disease. CDR3s include the opening cysteine and the closing phenylalanine or tryptophan. Fields, in order: clone size, V gene, J gene, D gene, CDR3 protein, CDR3 DNA. The D gene is left open where the match is weak. Size tells how often a clone was seen (once, few, many) or the class of an expanded clone, and some rows leave it out.

abundance: few; v_gene: TRBV19; j_gene: TRBJ2-7; d_gene: TRBD2; CDR3aa: CASSIGAGGVLHEQYF; CDR3nt: TGTGCCAGTAGTATCGGAGCGGGAGGTGTTCTCCACGAGCAGTACTTC
abundance: many; v_gene: TRBV25-1; j_gene: TRBJ2-2; d_gene: TRBD2; CDR3aa: CASSESSGANTGELFF; CDR3nt: TGTGCCAGCAGTGAATCTAGCGGAGCGAACACCGGGGAGCTGTTTTTT
abundance: few; v_gene: TRBV12-3/TRBV12-4; j_gene: TRBJ2-3; d_gene: -; CDR3aa: CASSFLASDTQYF; CDR3nt: TGTGCCAGCAGTTTCTTAGCTTCAGATACGCAGTATTTT
abundance: many; v_gene: TRBV29-1; j_gene: TRBJ2-7; d_gene: -; CDR3aa: CSVDNETTYEQYF; CDR3nt: TGCAGCGTTGACAACGAGACAACCTACGAGCAGTACTTC
abundance: few; v_gene: TRBV27; j_gene: TRBJ1-2; d_gene: TRBD1; CDR3aa: CASSYDRGVNYGYTF; CDR3nt: TGTGCCAGCAGTTACGACAGGGGAGTTAACTATGGCTACACCTTC
abundance: many; v_gene: TRBV7-9; j_gene: TRBJ2-1; d_gene: -; CDR3aa: CASSFTDRRNEQFF; CDR3nt: TGTGCCAGCAGCTTCACCGACCGGAGAAATGAGCAGTTCTTC
abundance: many; v_gene: TRBV7-9; j_gene: TRBJ2-5; d_gene: TRBD2; CDR3aa: CASSSPLAETQYF; CDR3nt: TGTGCCAGCAGTTCCCCACTAGCGGAGACCCAGTACTTC
abundance: many; v_gene: TRBV13; j_gene: TRBJ2-3; d_gene: -; CDR3aa: CASRGLSSTDTQYF; CDR3nt: TGTGCCAGCAGGGGATTATCCAGCACAGATACGCAGTATTTT
abundance: many; v_gene: TRBV3-1; j_gene: TRBJ2-1; d_gene: TRBD2; CDR3aa: CASSRLRLAGYNEQFF; CDR3nt: TGTGCCAGCAGCCGGCTTCGACTAGCGGGTTACAATGAGCAGTTCTTC
abundance: many; v_gene: TRBV6-1; j_gene: TRBJ2-7; d_gene: -; CDR3aa: CASSPPWDHEQYF; CDR3nt: TGTGCCAGCAGTCCCCCGTGGGATCACGAGCAGTACTTC
abundance: few; v_gene: TRBV28; j_gene: TRBJ2-1; d_gene: -; CDR3aa: CASSPVWADNEQFF; CDR3nt: TGTGCCAGCAGCCCGGTATGGGCCGACAATGAGCAGTTCTTC
abundance: -; v_gene: TRBV7-2; j_gene: TRBJ1-1; d_gene: -; CDR3aa: CASSKGGGANTEAFF; CDR3nt: TGTGCCAGCAGCAAGGGTGGAGGGGCGAACACTGAAGCTTTCTTT
abundance: many; v_gene: TRBV7-8; j_gene: TRBJ2-6; d_gene: -; CDR3aa: CASRGVTGANVLTF; CDR3nt: TGTGCCAGCAGAGGGGTGACTGGGGCCAACGTCCTGACTTTC
abundance: once; v_gene: TRBV7-2; j_gene: TRBJ2-7; d_gene: -; CDR3aa: CASRESVGGTYEQYF; CDR3nt: TGTGCCAGCAGGGAATCGGTGGGCGGGACCTACGAGCAGTACTTC
abundance: many; v_gene: TRBV6-5; j_gene: TRBJ2-7; d_gene: TRBD2; CDR3aa: CASSYVAGGYEQYF; CDR3nt: TGTGCCAGCAGTTATGTAGCGGGGGGCTACGAGCAGTACTTC
abundance: many; v_gene: TRBV20-1; j_gene: TRBJ2-3; d_gene: -; CDR3aa: CSATPLATSTDTQYF; CDR3nt: TGCAGTGCGACCCCCCTAGCGACTAGCACAGATACGCAGTATTTT
abundance: -; v_gene: TRBV6-1; j_gene: TRBJ2-7; d_gene: -; CDR3aa: CASSPPKWVTYEQYF; CDR3nt: TGTGCCAGCAGTCCCCCTAAGTGGGTCACCTACGAGCAGTACTTC
abundance: many; v_gene: TRBV28; j_gene: TRBJ1-6; d_gene: -; CDR3aa: CASNSGSSYNSPLHF; CDR3nt: TGTGCCAGCAATTCAGGGAGCTCCTATAATTCACCCCTCCACTTT
abundance: many; v_gene: TRBV2; j_gene: TRBJ2-2; d_gene: -; CDR3aa: CATERSTGELFF; CDR3nt: TGTGCCACCGAGCGGTCTACCGGGGAGCTGTTTTTT
abundance: few; v_gene: TRBV20-1; j_gene: TRBJ2-1; d_gene: -; CDR3aa: CSAREARHEQFF; CDR3nt: TGCAGTGCTAGAGAAGCCAGACATGAGCAGTTCTTC
abundance: -; v_gene: TRBV11-2; j_gene: TRBJ1-2; d_gene: TRBD1; CDR3aa: CASSLGARTGDYGYTF; CDR3nt: TGTGCCAGCAGCTTGGGGGCTCGGACAGGGGATTATGGCTACACCTTC
abundance: many; v_gene: TRBV28; j_gene: TRBJ2-3; d_gene: TRBD1; CDR3aa: CASTMGTAETDTQYF; CDR3nt: TGTGCCAGTACGATGGGGACAGCCGAAACAGATACGCAGTATTTT
abundance: few; v_gene: TRBV9; j_gene: TRBJ2-2; d_gene: -; CDR3aa: CASSVDYGTGELFF; CDR3nt: TGTGCCAGCAGCGTAGACTATGGCACCGGGGAGCTGTTTTTT
abundance: -; v_gene: TRBV4-1; j_gene: TRBJ1-6; d_gene: -; CDR3aa: CASSQRGTGGAKGSPLHF; CDR3nt: TGCGCCAGCAGCCAACGAGGGACGGGGGGGGCAAAGGGATCACCCCTCCACTTT
abundance: few; v_gene: TRBV24-1; j_gene: TRBJ2-1; d_gene: -; CDR3aa: CATSDLEGWGHNEQFF; CDR3nt: TGTGCCACCAGTGATTTGGAGGGTTGGGGTCACAATGAGCAGTTCTTC
abundance: many; v_gene: TRBV5-1; j_gene: TRBJ2-2; d_gene: TRBD2; CDR3aa: CASSQSPSGSAGELFF; CDR3nt: TGCGCCAGCAGCCAGTCCCCTAGCGGGAGCGCCGGGGAGCTGTTTTTT
abundance: -; v_gene: TRBV20-1; j_gene: TRBJ2-4; d_gene: -; CDR3aa: CSARDGRAAKNIQYF; CDR3nt: TGCAGTGCTAGAGATGGGCGGGCGGCCAAAAACATTCAGTACTTC
abundance: -; v_gene: TRBV14; j_gene: TRBJ2-2; d_gene: -; CDR3aa: CASSQIRPGRPPGRGTGELFF; CDR3nt: TGTGCCAGCAGCCAAATAAGGCCGGGTCGCCCCCCTGGGCGTGGCACCGGGGAGCTGTTTTTT
abundance: many; v_gene: TRBV28; j_gene: TRBJ2-7; d_gene: -; CDR3aa: CASSPPRASSYEQYF; CDR3nt: TGTGCCAGCAGCCCGCCGAGGGCTAGTTCCTACGAGCAGTACTTC
abundance: many; v_gene: TRBV7-2; j_gene: TRBJ1-4; d_gene: -; CDR3aa: CASSSVGNEKLFF; CDR3nt: TGTGCCAGCAGCAGTGTCGGTAATGAAAAACTGTTTTTT
abundance: many; v_gene: TRBV18; j_gene: TRBJ1-1; d_gene: TRBD1; CDR3aa: CASSRDRGEAFF; CDR3nt: TGTGCCAGCTCACGGGACAGGGGTGAAGCTTTCTTT
abundance: many; v_gene: TRBV12-3/TRBV12-4; j_gene: TRBJ2-3; d_gene: -; CDR3aa: CASSLAVSRDTQYF; CDR3nt: TGTGCCAGCAGTTTAGCGGTGTCAAGAGATACGCAGTATTTT
abundance: many; v_gene: TRBV28; j_gene: TRBJ2-7; d_gene: TRBD1; CDR3aa: CASTLTGDSYEQYF; CDR3nt: TGTGCCAGCACTTTGACAGGGGATTCCTACGAGCAGTACTTC
abundance: many; v_gene: TRBV7-9; j_gene: TRBJ1-2; d_gene: TRBD1; CDR3aa: CASSLVAGGDYGYTF; CDR3nt: TGTGCCAGCAGCTTAGTGGCAGGGGGGGACTATGGCTACACCTTC
abundance: many; v_gene: TRBV28; j_gene: TRBJ2-5; d_gene: -; CDR3aa: CASSLLPYQETQYF; CDR3nt: TGTGCCAGCAGTTTACTTCCATACCAAGAGACCCAGTACTTC
abundance: many; v_gene: TRBV11-2; j_gene: TRBJ2-7; d_gene: -; CDR3aa: CASSPDPLEQYF; CDR3nt: TGTGCCAGCAGCCCTGACCCCCTCGAGCAGTACTTC
abundance: many; v_gene: TRBV20-1; j_gene: TRBJ2-1; d_gene: TRBD2; CDR3aa: CSALSGMYNEQFF; CDR3nt: TGCAGTGCCCTTAGCGGGATGTACAATGAGCAGTTCTTC
abundance: few; v_gene: TRBV19; j_gene: TRBJ2-1; d_gene: TRBD1; CDR3aa: CASSIGARGSYNEQFF; CDR3nt: TGTGCCAGTAGTATAGGAGCCAGGGGGTCCTACAATGAGCAGTTCTTC
abundance: few; v_gene: TRBV19; j_gene: TRBJ2-1; d_gene: -; CDR3aa: CASSLGGTLYNEQFF; CDR3nt: TGTGCCAGCAGTTTGGGCGGGACCCTCTACAATGAGCAGTTCTTC
abundance: many; v_gene: TRBV12-3/TRBV12-4; j_gene: TRBJ2-5; d_gene: -; CDR3aa: CASKIQGQETQYF; CDR3nt: TGTGCCAGCAAAATACAGGGCCAAGAGACCCAGTACTTC